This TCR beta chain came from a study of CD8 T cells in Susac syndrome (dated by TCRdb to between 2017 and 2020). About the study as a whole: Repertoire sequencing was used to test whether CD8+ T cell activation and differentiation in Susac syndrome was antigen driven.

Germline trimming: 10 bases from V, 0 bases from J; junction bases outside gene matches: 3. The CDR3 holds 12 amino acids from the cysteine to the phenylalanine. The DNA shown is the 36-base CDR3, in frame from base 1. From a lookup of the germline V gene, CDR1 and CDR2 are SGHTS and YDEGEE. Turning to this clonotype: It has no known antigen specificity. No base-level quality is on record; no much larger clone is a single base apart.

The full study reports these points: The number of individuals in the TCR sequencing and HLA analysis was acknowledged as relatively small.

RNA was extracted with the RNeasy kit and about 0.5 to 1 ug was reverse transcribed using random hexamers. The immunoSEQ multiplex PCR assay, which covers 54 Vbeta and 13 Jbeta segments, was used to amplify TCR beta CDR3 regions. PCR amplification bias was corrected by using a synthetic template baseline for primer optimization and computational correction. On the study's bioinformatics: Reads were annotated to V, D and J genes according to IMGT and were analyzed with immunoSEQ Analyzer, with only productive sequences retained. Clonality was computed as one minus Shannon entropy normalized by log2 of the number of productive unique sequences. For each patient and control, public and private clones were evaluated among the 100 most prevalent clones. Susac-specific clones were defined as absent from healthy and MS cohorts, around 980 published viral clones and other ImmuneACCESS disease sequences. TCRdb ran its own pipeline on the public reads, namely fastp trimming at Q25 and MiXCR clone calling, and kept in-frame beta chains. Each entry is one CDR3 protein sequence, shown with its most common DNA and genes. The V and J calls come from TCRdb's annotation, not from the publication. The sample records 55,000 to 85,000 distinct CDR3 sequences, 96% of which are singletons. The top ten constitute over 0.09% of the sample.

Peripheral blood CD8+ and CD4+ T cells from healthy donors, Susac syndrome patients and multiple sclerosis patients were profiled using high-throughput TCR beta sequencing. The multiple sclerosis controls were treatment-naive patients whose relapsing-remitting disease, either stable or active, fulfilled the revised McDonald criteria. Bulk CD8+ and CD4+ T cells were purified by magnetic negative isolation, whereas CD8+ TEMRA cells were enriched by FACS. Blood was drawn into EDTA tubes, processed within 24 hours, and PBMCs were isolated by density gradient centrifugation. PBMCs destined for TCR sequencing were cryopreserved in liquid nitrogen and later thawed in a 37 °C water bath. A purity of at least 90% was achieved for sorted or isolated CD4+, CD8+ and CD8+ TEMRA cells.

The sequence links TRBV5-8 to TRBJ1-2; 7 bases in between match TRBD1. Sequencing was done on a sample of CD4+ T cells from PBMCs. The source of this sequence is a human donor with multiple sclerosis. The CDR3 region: CASGGANYGYTF. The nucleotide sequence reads TGTGCCTCAGGGGGAGCTAACTATGGCTACACCTTC.